This TCR beta chain was retrieved from a study of T cell clonality in common variable immunodeficiency. Findings of the study overall: CVID subjects shared fewer TCRbeta clones than healthy controls did. Compared with healthy controls, CVID subjects showed increased TCRbeta clonality, mostly in about a third.

Germline loops: CDR1 KGHSH, CDR2 LQKENI. This CDR3 spans 13 amino acids. CVID and control samples used equivalent genomic DNA input. Some clones are missing from TCRdb's copy, which holds only in-frame ones; the method was immunoSEQ multiplex PCR. The record shows some 50,000 clones for this sample, with no singletons present. Concerning this clone: Its antigen is not identified. The CDR3 extends 3 residues past the end of the read, so its final part is completed from the germline J gene.

This clonotype was obtained from a person aged 18-69 years in good health. The chain couples TRBV18 to TRBJ1-1, with D perhaps TRBD1 (5 bases). Sequencing used peripheral blood mononuclear cells. The CDR3 sequence: CASSPLAGDLAFF. The part of the CDR3 DNA that was read is TGTGCCAGCTCACCCCTAGCGGGGGACTTA.